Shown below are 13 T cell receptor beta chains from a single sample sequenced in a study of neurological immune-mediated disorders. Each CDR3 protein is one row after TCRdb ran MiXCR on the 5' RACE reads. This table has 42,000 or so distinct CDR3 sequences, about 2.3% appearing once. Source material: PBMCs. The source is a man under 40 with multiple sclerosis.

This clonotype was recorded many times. The CDR3 nucleotides read TGTGCCAGCAGCTCTTTATACAGGAGCTACGAGCAGTACTTC. Its translation is CASSSLYRSYEQYF. The chain links TRBV7-2 to TRBJ2-7, with D perhaps TRBD1 (5 bases). This CDR3 spans 14 amino acids. Trimming shortened V by 4 bases and J by 3 bases, and 13 bases separated the two germline ends. CDR1 is SGHTA and CDR2 is FQGNSA in the germline V gene.

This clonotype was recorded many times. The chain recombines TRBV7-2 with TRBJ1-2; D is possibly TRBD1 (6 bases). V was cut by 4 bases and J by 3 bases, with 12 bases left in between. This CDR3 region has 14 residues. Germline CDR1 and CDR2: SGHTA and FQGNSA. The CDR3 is CASSYGQTDYGYTF. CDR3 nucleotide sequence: TGTGCCAGCAGCTACGGACAGACCGACTATGGCTACACCTTC.

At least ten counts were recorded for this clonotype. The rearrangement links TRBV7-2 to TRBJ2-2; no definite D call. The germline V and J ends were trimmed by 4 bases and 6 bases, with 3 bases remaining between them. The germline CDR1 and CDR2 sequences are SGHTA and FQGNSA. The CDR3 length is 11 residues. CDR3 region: CASSYAGELFF. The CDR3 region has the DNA TGTGCCAGCAGCTACGCCGGGGAGCTGTTTTTT.

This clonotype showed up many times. In DNA, the CDR3 is TGTGCCAGCAGCGGGTCTAGGGCTGCAAAACTGTTTTTT. Protein sequence: CASSGSRAAKLFF. The gene calls are TRBV9 and TRBJ1-4, with no clear D. The ends were cut back, 3 bases at V and 10 bases at J, with 13 bases in the middle. CDR1 SGDLS and CDR2 YYNGEE come from the germline V gene. This CDR3 is built from 13 residues.

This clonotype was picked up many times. Here the CDR3 reads CASSQETQYF. In DNA, the CDR3 is TGTGCCAGCAGCCAAGAGACCCAGTACTTC. The chain has TRBV3-1 and TRBJ2-5; D is unclear. V was shortened by 0 bases and J by 7 bases, with 0 bases between the two germline ends. CDR1 and CDR2 (germline): LGHDT, YNNKEL (reference sequence). CDR3 length equals 10 residues.

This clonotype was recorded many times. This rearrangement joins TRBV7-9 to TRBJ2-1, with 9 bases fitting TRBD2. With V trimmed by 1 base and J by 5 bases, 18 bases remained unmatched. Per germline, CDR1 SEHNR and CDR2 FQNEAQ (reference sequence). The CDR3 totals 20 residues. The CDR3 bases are TGTGCCAGCAGCTTAGTTGGGGCAGCGCTTGGACTAGCGAAAGACAATGAGCAGTTCTTC. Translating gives CASSLVGAALGLAKDNEQFF.

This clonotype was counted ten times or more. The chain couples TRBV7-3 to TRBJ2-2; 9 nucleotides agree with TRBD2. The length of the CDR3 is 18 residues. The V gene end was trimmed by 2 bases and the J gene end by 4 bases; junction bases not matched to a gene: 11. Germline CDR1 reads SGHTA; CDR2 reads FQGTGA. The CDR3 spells CASSLLWREGRGTGELFF. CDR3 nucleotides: TGTGCCAGCAGCTTACTTTGGCGGGAGGGCCGGGGCACCGGGGAGCTGTTTTTT.

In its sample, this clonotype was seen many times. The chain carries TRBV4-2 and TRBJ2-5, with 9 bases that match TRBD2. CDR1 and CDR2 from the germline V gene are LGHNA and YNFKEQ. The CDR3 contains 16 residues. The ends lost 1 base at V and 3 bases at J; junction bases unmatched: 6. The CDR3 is CASSQGFVAGEETQYF. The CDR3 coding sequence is TGTGCCAGCAGCCAAGGATTCGTAGCGGGAGAAGAGACCCAGTACTTC.

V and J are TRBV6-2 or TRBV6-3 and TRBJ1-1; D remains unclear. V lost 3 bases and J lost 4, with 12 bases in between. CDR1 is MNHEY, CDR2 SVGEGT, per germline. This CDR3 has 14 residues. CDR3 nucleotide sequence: TGTGCCAGCAGTTATAAGAGGAAAGGCACTGAAGCTTTCTTT. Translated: CASSYKRKGTEAFF.

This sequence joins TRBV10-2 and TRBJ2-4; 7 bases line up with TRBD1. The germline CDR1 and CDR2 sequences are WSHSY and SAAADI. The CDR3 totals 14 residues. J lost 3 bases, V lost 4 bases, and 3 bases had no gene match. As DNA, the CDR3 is TGCGCCAGCAGTGTGGCAGGGGGCAAAAACATTCAGTACTTC. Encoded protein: CASSVAGGKNIQYF.

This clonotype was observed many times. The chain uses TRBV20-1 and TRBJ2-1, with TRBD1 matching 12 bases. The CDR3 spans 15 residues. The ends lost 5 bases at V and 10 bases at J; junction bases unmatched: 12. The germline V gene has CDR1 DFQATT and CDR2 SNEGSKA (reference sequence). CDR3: CSAHTTGQGAGEQFF. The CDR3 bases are TGCAGTGCTCATACCACGGGACAGGGGGCAGGAGAGCAGTTCTTC.

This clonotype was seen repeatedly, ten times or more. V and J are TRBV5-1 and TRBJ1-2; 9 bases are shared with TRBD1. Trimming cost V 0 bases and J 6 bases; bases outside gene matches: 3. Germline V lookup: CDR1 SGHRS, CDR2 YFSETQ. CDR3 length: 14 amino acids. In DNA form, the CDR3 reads TGCGCCAGCAGCTTGGGACAGGGGGAAAATGGCTACACCTTC. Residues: CASSLGQGENGYTF.

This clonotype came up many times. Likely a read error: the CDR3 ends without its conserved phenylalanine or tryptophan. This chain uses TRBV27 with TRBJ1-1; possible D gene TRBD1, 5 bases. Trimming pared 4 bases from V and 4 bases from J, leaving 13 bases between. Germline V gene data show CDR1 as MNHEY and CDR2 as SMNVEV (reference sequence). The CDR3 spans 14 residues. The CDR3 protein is CASSSPGWSTEAFN. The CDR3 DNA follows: TGTGCCAGCAGTTCTCCAGGGTGGAGCACTGAAGCTTTCAAT.